The clone carrying this TCR beta chain was seen a few times. What it binds is not known. The CDR3 is made up of 15 amino acids. V was cut by 2 bases and J by 8 bases, with 15 bases left in between. Germline V lookup: CDR1 SGHNT, CDR2 YENEEA. Next came a second PCR, run for roughly 6 to 11 cycles, which used a sample-barcoded 5' primer along with a J-beta primer mix. One entry per CDR3 protein results from TCRdb running MiXCR on the 5' RACE reads. Here the sample spans more than 650,000 distinct CDR3 sequences, about 20% being singletons. The record originates from a study of blood T cells in healthy people across ages. Findings and caveats of the study: Donor CMV infection status was unknown, possibly confounding age-related changes in expanded clonotypes.

The rearrangement uses TRBV11-3 and TRBJ1-4; no reliable D call. The sample comprised blood. The sequence came from a man aged 70 or older in good health. CDR3 bases: TGTGCCAGCAGCTTATTCAACACCGGTGGGGAAAAACTGTTTTTT. Translated: CASSLFNTGGEKLFF.